This T cell receptor (beta chain) was retrieved from a study of CD8 T cells in ankylosing spondylitis. Findings and caveats of the study: What appeared characteristic of ankylosing spondylitis blood was a TCR beta motif of eight highly homologous variants. Clones linked to disease were reported to show significant enrichment in matched ankylosing spondylitis synovial fluid.

TCRdb ran MiXCR on the 5' RACE reads and lists one entry per CDR3 protein. This repertoire shows about 700,000 distinct CDR3 sequences, around 19% found once; its top ten account for 19%. From germline, CDR1 is SQVTM and CDR2 ANQGSEA. V trimming: 7 bases; J trimming: 0 bases; junction bases outside the gene matches: 5. There are 13 residues in the CDR3. Worth noting for this clonotype: Its specificity is unknown.

Material: blood, either unsorted or a sorted T cell fraction (not recorded which). The chain combines TRBV29-1 with TRBJ1-2; 7 bases agree with TRBD1. This receptor was taken from a male donor with ankylosing spondylitis. CDR3 loop: CSDDRATNYGYTF. DNA for the CDR3: TGCAGCGATGACAGGGCGACTAACTATGGCTACACCTTC.